Shown below are 26 T cell receptor beta chains from a single sample sequenced in a study of technical replicates of blood from a handful of donors. Clones were sequenced by immunoSEQ multiplex PCR, and TCRdb holds only the in-frame ones, with some missing. This sample has 55,000 to 75,000 clones, with 92% found just once. Sequenced sample: T cells isolated from PBMCs. The source is a human donor in good health.

The chain is built from TRBV6-1 and TRBJ1-1; TRBD1 matches at 10 bases. Per germline, CDR1 MNHNS and CDR2 SASEGT. The trim removed 4 bases at V and 11 bases at J, leaving 4 bases unmatched. This CDR3 spans 12 amino acids. The CDR3 DNA reads as TGTGCCAGCAGTGGGACAGGGGGAATGGCTTTCTTT. Protein sequence: CASSGTGGMAFF.

This chain uses TRBV2 with TRBJ1-4, with a possible D match to TRBD1 (6 bases). CDR1 is SNHLY, CDR2 FYNNEI, per germline. The germline V and J ends were trimmed by 7 bases and 2 bases, with 8 bases remaining between them. The CDR3 covers 13 residues. The CDR3 protein is CASKGDTNEKLFF. In DNA form, the CDR3 reads TGTGCCAGCAAGGGGGATACTAATGAAAAACTGTTTTTT.

The V and J genes are TRBV9 and TRBJ2-7, with D possibly TRBD2 on 6 matching bases. The V end was cut by 0 bases, the J end by 2 bases, with 15 bases between. Germline assignment: CDR1 SGDLS and CDR2 YYNGEE. CDR3 length: 16 amino acids. The CDR3 region is CASSVGAGTQTYEQYF. The CDR3 DNA is TGTGCCAGCAGCGTAGGTGCCGGGACTCAGACCTACGAGCAGTACTTC.

The V and J genes are TRBV25-1 and TRBJ2-1, with TRBD2 matching over 10 bases. In germline, CDR1 is MGHDK, CDR2 SYGVNS. The trim removed 1 base at V and 7 bases at J, leaving 10 bases unmatched. The CDR3 consists of 17 residues. CDR3 DNA: TGTGCCAGCAGTGAATTGGCTAGCGGGAGTATAAGGAATGAGCAGTTCTTC. This translates into CASSELASGSIRNEQFF.

This sequence joins TRBV2 and TRBJ2-7; TRBD1 is a possible D gene (5 bases). V dropped 4 bases and J dropped 7 bases, with 17 bases sitting between them. This CDR3 comprises 14 residues. The germline V gene has CDR1 SNHLY and CDR2 FYNNEI. The CDR3 spells CASSGVYAGMEQYF. CDR3 bases: TGTGCCAGCAGTGGGGTATATGCAGGGATGGAGCAGTACTTC.

This clone was recorded only once. This chain joins TRBV4-1 and TRBJ2-7, with TRBD1 matching 11 bases. The CDR3 runs to 15 residues. Trimming cost V 4 bases and J 2 bases; bases outside gene matches: 4. Germline V gene data show CDR1 as MGHRA and CDR2 as YSYEKL. CDR3: CASSPGQGATYEQYF. DNA of the CDR3: TGCGCCAGCAGCCCAGGACAGGGGGCTACCTACGAGCAGTACTTC.

This sequence joins TRBV6-5 and TRBJ1-3; D might be TRBD1 (6 bases). Trimming pared 5 bases from V and 3 bases from J, leaving 11 bases between. This CDR3 comprises 14 residues. Germline V gene sequence: CDR1 MNHEY, CDR2 SVGAGI. The DNA for the CDR3 is TGTGCCAGCAGTCTTACAGGGAATGGAAACACCATATATTTT. It translates to CASSLTGNGNTIYF.

The chain carries TRBV9 and TRBJ1-2; D gene ambiguous. The CDR3 is made up of 13 amino acids. V was shortened by 4 bases and J by 8 bases, with 15 bases between the two germline ends. Per germline, CDR1 SGDLS and CDR2 YYNGEE. The CDR3 loop reads CASSSFGDGGYTF. As DNA, the CDR3 is TGTGCCAGCAGCTCTTTCGGGGATGGAGGCTACACCTTC.

The chain joins TRBV29-1 to TRBJ2-5, with 9 bases that match TRBD2. In germline, CDR1 is SQVTM, CDR2 ANQGSEA. The CDR3 is 14 residues long. The V gene end was trimmed by 2 bases and the J gene end by 4 bases; junction bases not matched to a gene: 5. This CDR3 reads CSVERPSGVETQYF. CDR3 bases: TGCAGCGTTGAAAGACCTAGCGGGGTAGAGACCCAGTACTTC.

Only one count was recorded for this clone. The CDR3 DNA follows: TGTGCCAGCAGCCTCCGACTAGCGGGAGCGAAGCAGTTCTTC. Translating gives CASSLRLAGAKQFF. V usage is TRBV7-2 and J usage is TRBJ2-1, with 12 positions matching TRBD2. The CDR3 extends over 14 amino acids. The junction had 7 bases not matched to a gene; V was cut back by 5 bases and J by 11 bases. CDR1 and CDR2 from the germline V gene are SGHTA and FQGNSA. Full variable domain (remainder filled in from reference TRBV7-2 and TRBJ2-1): GAGVSQSPSNKVTEKGKDVELRCDPISGHTALYWYRQSLGQGLEFLIYFQGNSAPDKSGLPSDRFSAERTGGSVSTLTIQRTQQEDSAVYLCASSLRLAGAKQFFGPGTRLTVL.

The rearrangement uses TRBV7-2 and TRBJ1-1; TRBD1 is a possible D gene (5 bases). The CDR3 is 14 amino acids. Germline loops: CDR1 SGHTA, CDR2 FQGNSA. The germline V and J ends were trimmed by 3 bases and 10 bases, with 18 bases remaining between them. The CDR3 coding sequence is TGTGCCAGCAGCTTGTTGAACAGGCCGGCGCGAGCTTTCTTT. Its translation is CASSLLNRPARAFF.

This clone was found once. At one end the junction does not follow the germline gene, possibly because of a read error. V and J are TRBV6-5 and TRBJ1-1, with a tentative D call TRBD1 (6 bases). Germline V gene sequence: CDR1 MNHEY, CDR2 SVGAGI. The CDR3 has 15 residues. In DNA form, the CDR3 reads TGTGCCAGTAGAAATGGACAGTTAATGAACACTGAAACTTTCTTT. Translating it yields CASRNGQLMNTETFF.

The chain employs TRBV10-3 and TRBJ1-1; 10 bases are a match to TRBD1. Germline-derived CDR1 and CDR2 are ENHRY and SYGVKD. V shed 4 bases and J 2 bases; nucleotides not matched to a gene: 1. The CDR3 extends over 14 amino acids. For the CDR3, the DNA is TGTGCCATCAGTGGACAGGGGGCAAACACTGAAGCTTTCTTT. Protein sequence: CAISGQGANTEAFF.

The genes are TRBV27 and TRBJ2-7; maybe TRBD2 (6 bases). Per the germline V gene, CDR1 is MNHEY and CDR2 is SMNVEV (reference sequence). V was clipped by 2 bases and J by 2 bases, with 13 bases between them. The CDR3 covers 15 residues. CDR3: CASSLRSSATYEQYF. CDR3 DNA sequence: TGTGCCAGCAGTTTAAGGTCTAGCGCTACCTACGAGCAGTACTTC.

The rearrangement joins TRBV27 to TRBJ2-7, with 10 bases matching TRBD1. The V gene end was trimmed by 4 bases and the J gene end by 4 bases; junction bases not matched to a gene: 7. Looked up from germline, CDR1 is MNHEY and CDR2 is SMNVEV (reference sequence). The CDR3 is made up of 15 amino acids. DNA for the CDR3: TGTGCCAGCAGTTCCCGGGACAGGGGAACTTACGAGCAGTACTTC. Translating gives CASSSRDRGTYEQYF.

The rearrangement links TRBV29-1 to TRBJ2-7; 15 bases fit TRBD2. The CDR3 loop spans 15 amino acids. Germline V gives CDR1 SQVTM, CDR2 ANQGSEA. The trim removed 6 bases at V and 5 bases at J, leaving 8 bases unmatched. For the CDR3, the DNA is TGCAGCGTCGATGGGACTAGCGGGAGGCTTGACGAGCAGTACTTC. Amino acid sequence: CSVDGTSGRLDEQYF.

CDR3 nucleotide sequence: TGTGCCAGCAGTCCAGGGCCAGTACTTAATGAAAAACTGTTTTTT. This sequence encodes CASSPGPVLNEKLFF. The rearrangement links TRBV27 to TRBJ1-4; tentative D call: TRBD1 (5 bases). The CDR3 runs 15 residues. V gave up 5 bases and J gave up 4 bases, with 14 bases separating them. Germline CDR1 reads MNHEY; CDR2 reads SMNVEV (reference sequence).

The chain combines TRBV4-1 with TRBJ2-7, with D perhaps matching TRBD2 (5 bases). The CDR3 is 14 amino acids. V dropped 3 bases and J dropped 3 bases, with 12 bases sitting between them. Per the germline V gene, CDR1 is MGHRA and CDR2 is YSYEKL. The CDR3 loop is CASSQFGRSYEQYF. In nucleotides, the CDR3 is TGCGCCAGCAGCCAGTTTGGGAGAAGCTACGAGCAGTACTTC.

V is TRBV19 and J is TRBJ1-5; 7 bases are shared with TRBD1. The CDR3 has 13 residues. The V gene end was trimmed by 3 bases and the J gene end by 7 bases; junction bases not matched to a gene: 3. CDR1 is LNHDA, CDR2 SQIVND, per germline (reference sequence). The CDR3 spells CASSITGEQPQHF. The CDR3, as DNA: TGTGCCAGTAGTATTACAGGGGAACAGCCCCAGCATTTT.

The chain links TRBV5-6 to TRBJ2-2, with 9 bases aligning to TRBD1. Per germline, CDR1 SGHDT and CDR2 YYEEEE. Trimming took 1 base from V and 4 from J; bases not matched to a gene: 2. CDR3 length: 15 residues. CDR3 sequence reads: CASSLRTGVTGELFF. CDR3 bases: TGTGCCAGCAGCTTGCGGACAGGGGTCACCGGGGAGCTGTTTTTT.

The chain recombines TRBV29-1 with TRBJ1-1; D may be TRBD1 (6 bases). Per the germline V gene, CDR1 is SQVTM and CDR2 is ANQGSEA. The ends were cut back, 5 bases at V and 2 bases at J, with 24 bases in the middle. The CDR3 loop spans 17 amino acids. The DNA of the CDR3 is TGCAGCGTTTCGTCCCCTCCCGGACAGAGGTTAAACACTGAAGCTTTCTTT. Translation: CSVSSPPGQRLNTEAFF.

J is TRBJ2-7 and V is TRBV7-8; 7 nucleotides agree with TRBD1. Looked up from germline, CDR1 is SGHVS and CDR2 is FQNEAQ. The CDR3 totals 15 residues. The ends lost 5 bases at V and 2 bases at J; junction bases unmatched: 9. The CDR3 DNA reads as TGTGCCAGCAGCAGCACACCGGGACAGACCTACGAGCAGTACTTC. It encodes CASSSTPGQTYEQYF.

J is TRBJ1-5 and V is TRBV14; 7 positions match TRBD1. This CDR3 region has 14 residues. Germline V gene lookup returns CDR1 SGHDN and CDR2 FVKESK. Trimming removed 3 bases from V and 5 bases from J; junction bases left unmatched: 4. CDR3 nucleotide sequence: TGTGCCAGCAGCCAGGACAGGTACTATCAGCCCCAGCATTTT. Protein product: CASSQDRYYQPQHF.

This clone was seen only once. The chain uses TRBV10-3 and TRBJ1-1; 7 nucleotides agree with TRBD1. J gave up 2 bases and V 2 bases, and 8 bases lay outside the gene matches. The germline gives CDR1 ENHRY, CDR2 SYGVKD. The CDR3 extends over 16 amino acids. The DNA of the CDR3 is TGTGCCATCAGTGAGCTGTACAGACAGGGTAACACTGAAGCTTTCTTT. It yields the protein CAISELYRQGNTEAFF.

The V call is TRBV2, the J call TRBJ2-3; D might be TRBD1 (6 bases). The CDR3 covers 13 residues. The V and J ends lost 6 bases and 4 bases respectively, with 11 bases between them. The germline CDR1 and CDR2 sequences are SNHLY and FYNNEI. CDR3 nucleotide sequence: TGTGCCAGCAGCGAGACAGGCCCAGATACGCAGTATTTT. Translated: CASSETGPDTQYF.

The chain joins TRBV4-1 to TRBJ2-2; TRBD1 might be the D (5 bases). CDR1 is MGHRA and CDR2 is YSYEKL in the germline V gene. V lost 6 bases and J 6 bases, leaving 14 bases between the germline ends. The CDR3 has 14 amino acids. The chain's CDR3 is CASRWTWLSGELFF. In DNA form, the CDR3 reads TGCGCCAGCAGGTGGACATGGTTATCCGGGGAGCTGTTTTTT.